The present entry profiles one TCR beta chain with its context. The data stem from a study of cytomegalovirus exposure and HLA in healthy donors. Using immunoSEQ multiplex PCR, the repertoire was profiled, and TCRdb retains in-frame clones only, with some absent. The sample has about 360,000 clones; 86% are singletons. Looked up from germline, CDR1 is PRHDT and CDR2 is FYEKMQ (reference sequence). The CDR3 runs to 13 residues. Trimming stripped 8 bases from V and 8 bases from J, with 18 bases between. The V gene is TRBV13, the J gene TRBJ1-2; D may be TRBD1 (6 bases). The receptor comes from a young woman in good health and CMV-seronegative. The sample taken for sequencing was PBMCs. CDR3 DNA sequence: TGTGCCAGCCTCCGGGGGGGGGCGAGAGGCTACACCTTC. Encoded protein: CASLRGGARGYTF.